This TCR beta chain was obtained from a study of lymphopenia after photon versus proton radiotherapy. Germline V gives CDR1 SEHNR, CDR2 FQNEAQ (reference sequence). V was pared by 1 base and J by 2 bases, with 9 bases between. The CDR3 consists of 15 residues. This table comes from immunoSEQ multiplex PCR, and its TCRdb copy is limited to in-frame clones, with some not included. This table holds 60,000 or so clones, roughly 86% found once. Study results and limitations: Better survival with proton therapy was suggested as possible, not demonstrated.

About this clone itself: Antigen unknown.

The starting material was peripheral blood, obtained from a patient treated with photon-based radiotherapy. The rearrangement joins TRBV7-9 to TRBJ1-3; D is perhaps TRBD1 (6 bases). This TCR derives from a middle-aged man with gastric cancer. DNA of the CDR3: TGTGCCAGCAGCTTAGGCCAGGGGACTGGAAACACCATATATTTT. The encoded protein is CASSLGQGTGNTIYF. The full variable domain, its missing parts supplied by reference TRBV7-9 and TRBJ1-3, is DTGVSQNPRHKITKRGQNVTFRCDPISEHNRLYWYRQTLGQGPEFLTYFQNEAQLEKSRLLSDRFSAERPKGSFSTLEIQRTEQGDSAMYLCASSLGQGTGNTIYFGEGSWLTVV.